Listed below are T cell receptor beta chains from one sample, sequenced in a study of control samples from healthy donors and cancer patients. The assay was immunoSEQ multiplex PCR, and TCRdb's table has in-frame clones only and misses some. This table holds 70,000 or so clones, 75% to 90% found once. Sequenced material: blood. These receptors originate from a man aged 45-65 years in good health. CDR3s include the opening cysteine and the closing phenylalanine or tryptophan. Each record gives: D gene, J gene, clone size, V gene, CDR3 DNA, CDR3 protein. A D gene is named only where the DNA matches it firmly. A row's size may be missing; if present it is once, few, many or a size class.

TRBD1 TRBJ2-7 . TRBV5-1 TGCGCCAGCAGCAAGGACAGGCTCTCCTACGAGCAGTACTTC CASSKDRLSYEQYF
. TRBJ1-1 . TRBV28 TGTGCCAGCAGTTTATCCCGTACAGGGAACACTGAAGCTTTCTTT CASSLSRTGNTEAFF
. TRBJ1-3 medium-sized TRBV7-2 TGTGCCAGCAGCTCCGTCCACAACGTTCTCTCTGGAAACACCATATATTTT CASSSVHNVLSGNTIYF
. TRBJ1-2 . TRBV2 TGTGCCAGCAAGCGGGGCGGGAACTATGGCTACACCTTC CASKRGGNYGYTF
TRBD2 TRBJ2-5 . TRBV2 TGTGCCAGCAGTGTCTCGTCCGCGCGGGGGATGACCCAGTACTTC CASSVSSARGMTQYF
TRBD1 TRBJ2-5 . TRBV9 TGTGCCAGCAGTGCATCAGGGGGAAGGGCGACCCAGTACTTC CASSASGGRATQYF
TRBD1 TRBJ1-1 . TRBV9 TGTGCCAGCAGCGAAGTACAGGGGATGAACACTGAAGCTTTCTTT CASSEVQGMNTEAFF
. TRBJ2-6 . TRBV30 TGTGCCTGGAGTGTCGGCTCTGGGGCCAACGTCCTGACTTTC CAWSVGSGANVLTF
. TRBJ2-7 . TRBV11-2 TGTGCCAGCAGCTTAGAAAGGGGGGCCTACGAGCAGTACTTC CASSLERGAYEQYF
. TRBJ2-7 few TRBV4-2 TGTGCCAGCAGCCCAAGGAGCGGCGGTAGATACGAGCAGTACTTC CASSPRSGGRYEQYF
. TRBJ1-2 . TRBV10-3 TGTGCCATCAGTGTGGAGGGTGGCGGCTACACCTTC CAISVEGGGYTF
. TRBJ2-5 . TRBV6-5 TGTGCCAGCAGTTACGTCGGAAGTTGGGAGACCCAGTACTTC CASSYVGSWETQYF
TRBD1 TRBJ1-4 . TRBV5-1 TGCGCCAGCTCACCGGGACAGGGACTTGGAACTAATGAAAAACTGTTTTTT CASSPGQGLGTNEKLFF
TRBD2 TRBJ2-5 . TRBV7-3 TGTGCCAGCAGCCGCGGGACTACCAACCAAGAGACCCAGTACTTC CASSRGTTNQETQYF
TRBD2 TRBJ2-1 once TRBV9 TGTGCCAGCAGCGTCCTCTCGGGGGGGCTTCATGAGCAGTTCTTC CASSVLSGGLHEQFF
. TRBJ1-1 . TRBV3-1/TRBV3-2 TGTGCCAGCAGCCCTGGGAGGGGGTTGAACACTGAAGCTTTCTTT CASSPGRGLNTEAFF
TRBD1 TRBJ1-6 . TRBV7-3 TGTGCCAGCAGCTCTACAGGGGATGGACGAAATTCACCCCTCCACTTT CASSSTGDGRNSPLHF
. TRBJ2-2 . TRBV11-3 TGTGCCAGCAGCTTAGAGACGGCGGGGAGCGGGGAGCTGTTTTTT CASSLETAGSGELFF
. TRBJ2-7 . TRBV6-5 TGTGCCAGCAGTTACTCTTACAACTACGAGCAGTACTTC CASSYSYNYEQYF
. TRBJ1-2 . TRBV24-1 TGTGCCACCAGTGAGAACGATGGCTACACCTTC CATSENDGYTF
. TRBJ2-1 . TRBV7-2 TGTGCCAGCAGCTTAGGAGGAGGGTTCAATGAGCAGTTCTTC CASSLGGGFNEQFF
TRBD2 TRBJ2-7 . TRBV5-4 TGTGCCAGCAGCCCGGGGCTGGGACTATCCGCCGAGCAGTACTTC CASSPGLGLSAEQYF
TRBD1 TRBJ2-3 . TRBV7-6 TGTGCCAGCAGCCAACTTAGGACAGGGCAGGATACGCAGTATTTT CASSQLRTGQDTQYF
. TRBJ1-1 . TRBV6-5 TGTGCCAGCAGTTTTACGGAGCGGAGCACTGAAGCTTTCTTT CASSFTERSTEAFF
. TRBJ2-5 . TRBV11-3 TGTGCCAGCACCTCCTGGGGGGCAGAGACCCAGTACTTC CASTSWGAETQYF
TRBD2 TRBJ2-1 once TRBV4-3 TGCGCCAGCAGCCATCGCGGGGGTGAGCAGTTCTTC CASSHRGGEQFF
TRBD2 TRBJ2-2 few TRBV19 TGTGCCAGTAGCGTACGTATGACAGGAGATAGCGGGAGGGCCGGGGAGCTGTTTTTT CASSVRMTGDSGRAGELFF
. TRBJ1-1 once TRBV4-1 TGCGCCAGCAGCCAAATTTCGCTTATGAACACTGAAGCTTTCTTT CASSQISLMNTEAFF
. TRBJ1-5 . TRBV28 TGTGCCAGCAGTTTACCCAGCAATCAGCCCCAGCATTTT CASSLPSNQPQHF
. TRBJ2-7 medium-sized TRBV11-3 TGTGCCAGCAGCTCCGAGAACTACGAGCAGTACTTC CASSSENYEQYF
TRBD1 TRBJ1-3 . TRBV30 TGTGCCTGGGGACAGGGGAACACCATATATTTT CAWGQGNTIYF
TRBD2 TRBJ2-1 once TRBV18 TGTGCCAGCTCACCACCTTCGACTAGCGGGAGAGAATACAATGAGCAGTTCTTC CASSPPSTSGREYNEQFF
TRBD2 TRBJ2-6 . TRBV3-1/TRBV3-2 TGTGCCAGCAGCCCAGCGGGAGCCATGGCTGGGGCCAACGTCCTGACTTTC CASSPAGAMAGANVLTF
TRBD2 TRBJ2-2 . TRBV5-4 TGTGCCAGCAGCTCTAGCGGGGGGCCCCAACCCGGGGAGCTGTTTTTT CASSSSGGPQPGELFF
. TRBJ1-1 . TRBV10-1 TGCGCCAGCAGTCCTACAGGGACCACTGAAGCTTTCTTT CASSPTGTTEAFF
TRBD2 TRBJ2-1 . TRBV7-9 TGTGCCAGCAGCTCAATAGGGACTAGCGGGAGAAGCAATGAGCAGTTCTTC CASSSIGTSGRSNEQFF
TRBD1 TRBJ1-2 . TRBV4-3 TGCGCCAGCAGCGCTCACAGGGGCGCGATCTATGGCTACACCTTC CASSAHRGAIYGYTF
. TRBJ1-1 . TRBV5-7 TGTGCCAGCAGCTTGTCCTGGACGGACATCTCCTCGGCTTTCTTT CASSLSWTDISSAFF
. TRBJ2-7 . TRBV6-6 TGTGCCAGCAGGAGTGGACGGCTGACTTCCTACGAGCAGTACTTC CASRSGRLTSYEQYF
. TRBJ2-5 . TRBV5-1 TGCGCCAGCAGCTTGGGGACTATACAAGAGACCCAGTACTTC CASSLGTIQETQYF
TRBD2 TRBJ2-3 . TRBV4-3 TGCGCCAGCAGCCGTGAAACAGCGGGGGGGGCAGATACGCAGTATTTT CASSRETAGGADTQYF
. TRBJ2-5 few TRBV27 TGTGCCAGCAGTTTAGAGGGGCGAGCGGTAGAGACCCAGTACTTC CASSLEGRAVETQYF
. TRBJ2-2 . TRBV9 TGTGCCAGCAGCGTATATGGGGGCGCCGTCACCGGGGAGCTGTTTTTT CASSVYGGAVTGELFF
. TRBJ1-2 . TRBV5-4 TGTGCCAGCAGCAGGGGGGACGGATTCTACTATGGCTACACCTTC CASSRGDGFYYGYTF
TRBD1 TRBJ1-1 . TRBV11-2 TGTGCCAGCAGCCCCCAGACAGGGGTTGGCACTGAAGCTTTCTTT CASSPQTGVGTEAFF
. TRBJ1-5 once TRBV12-3/TRBV12-4 TGTGCCAGCAGCTGGGGCTTTTTTCAGCCCCAGCATTTT CASSWGFFQPQHF
TRBD1 TRBJ2-7 . TRBV7-9 TGTGCCAGCAGAACAGGGGGCCCTGCCTACGAGCAGTACTTC CASRTGGPAYEQYF
. TRBJ1-2 once TRBV5-6 TGTGCCAGCAGCAGCAATGGCGGCTACACCTTC CASSSNGGYTF
. TRBJ1-3 . TRBV11-2 TGTGCCAGCAGCTTAGCGGGGATCATTGGAAACACCATATATTTT CASSLAGIIGNTIYF
. TRBJ2-1 . TRBV27 TGTGCCAGCGGAGAATACAATGAGCAGTTCTTC CASGEYNEQFF
TRBD2 TRBJ2-2 . TRBV3-1/TRBV3-2 TGTGCCAGCAGCCGCCGACTAGCGGTCACCGGGGAGCTGTTTTTT CASSRRLAVTGELFF
. TRBJ1-1 . TRBV19 TGTGCCAGTATCATCGGGGGGGGCGGGAACGCTTTCTTT CASIIGGGGNAFF
. TRBJ1-3 . TRBV24-1 TGTGCCACCATAACGCACTCTGGAAACACCATATATTTT CATITHSGNTIYF
TRBD2 TRBJ2-2 . TRBV9 TGTGCCAGCAGCGTACAAGCGGGGACCGGGGAGCTGTTTTTT CASSVQAGTGELFF
TRBD1 TRBJ1-2 once TRBV12-3/TRBV12-4 TGTGCCAGCAGCTACGGACAGGGCAGGGGCTACACCTTC CASSYGQGRGYTF
. TRBJ1-1 . TRBV7-9 TGTGCCAGCAGCTTAGGAGGGGGCACTGAAGCTTTCTTT CASSLGGGTEAFF
. TRBJ1-5 . TRBV6-2/TRBV6-3 TGTGCCAGCAGTTTTTCCGAGACAGGTTGGGGTAGCAATCAGCCCCAGCATTTT CASSFSETGWGSNQPQHF
TRBD2 TRBJ2-1 . TRBV11-1 TGTGCCAGCAGCTTAGGTAGGAGCGGGGGGAGAGAGCAGTTCTTC CASSLGRSGGREQFF
TRBD2 TRBJ2-5 . TRBV27 TGTGCCAGCAGGCTAGCGGGGACGGAGACCCAGTACTTC CASRLAGTETQYF
. TRBJ1-4 . TRBV19 TGTGCCAGTAGTATGAGTTGGGGAGAAAAACTGTTTTTT CASSMSWGEKLFF